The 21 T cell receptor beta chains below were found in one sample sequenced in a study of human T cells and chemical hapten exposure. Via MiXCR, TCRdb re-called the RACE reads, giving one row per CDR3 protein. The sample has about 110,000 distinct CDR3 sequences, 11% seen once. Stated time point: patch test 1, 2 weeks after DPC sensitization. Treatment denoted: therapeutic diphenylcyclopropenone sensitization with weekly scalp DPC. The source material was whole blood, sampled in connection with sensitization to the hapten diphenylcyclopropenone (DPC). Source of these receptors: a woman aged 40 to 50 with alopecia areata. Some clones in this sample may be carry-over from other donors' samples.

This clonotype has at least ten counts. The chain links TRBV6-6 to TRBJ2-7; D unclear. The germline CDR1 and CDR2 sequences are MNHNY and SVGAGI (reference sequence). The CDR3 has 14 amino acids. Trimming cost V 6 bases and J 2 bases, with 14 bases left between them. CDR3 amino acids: CASSQSWGTYEQYF. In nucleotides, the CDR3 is TGTGCCAGCAGCCAGTCGTGGGGAACCTACGAGCAGTACTTC.

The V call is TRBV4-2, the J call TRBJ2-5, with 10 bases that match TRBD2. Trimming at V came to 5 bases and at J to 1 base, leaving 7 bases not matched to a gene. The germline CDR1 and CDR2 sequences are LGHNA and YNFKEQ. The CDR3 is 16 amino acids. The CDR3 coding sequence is TGTGCCAGCAGCACCCGGACTAGCGGATTCCAAGAGACCCAGTACTTC. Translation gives CASSTRTSGFQETQYF.

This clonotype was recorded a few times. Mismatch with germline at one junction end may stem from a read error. CDR3 region: CVSSEGLAVMKETQYF. The CDR3 DNA follows: TGTGTCAGCAGCGAGGGACTAGCGGTAATGAAAGAGACCCAGTACTTC. The chain combines TRBV2 with TRBJ2-5, with TRBD2 identical over 11 bases. The CDR3 totals 16 residues. Germline CDR1 and CDR2: SNHLY and FYNNEI.

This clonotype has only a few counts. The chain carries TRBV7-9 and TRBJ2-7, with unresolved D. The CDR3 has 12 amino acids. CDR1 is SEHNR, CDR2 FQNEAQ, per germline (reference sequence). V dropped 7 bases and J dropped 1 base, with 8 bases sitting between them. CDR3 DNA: TGTGCCAGCAAGGCCGAGTCCTACGAGCAGTACTTC. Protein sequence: CASKAESYEQYF.

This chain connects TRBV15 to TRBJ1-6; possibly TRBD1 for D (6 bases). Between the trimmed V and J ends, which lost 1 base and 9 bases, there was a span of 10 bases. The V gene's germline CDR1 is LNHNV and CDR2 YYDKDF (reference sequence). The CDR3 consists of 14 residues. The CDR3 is CATSRGGPGSPLHF. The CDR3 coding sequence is TGTGCCACCAGCAGAGGGGGGCCCGGTTCACCCCTCCACTTT. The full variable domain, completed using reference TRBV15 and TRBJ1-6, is DAMVIQNPRYQVTQFGKPVTLSCSQTLNHNVMYWYQQKSSQAPKLLFHYYDKDFNNEADTPDNFQSRRPNTSFCFLDIRSPGLGDTAMYLCATSRGGPGSPLHFGNGTRLTVT.

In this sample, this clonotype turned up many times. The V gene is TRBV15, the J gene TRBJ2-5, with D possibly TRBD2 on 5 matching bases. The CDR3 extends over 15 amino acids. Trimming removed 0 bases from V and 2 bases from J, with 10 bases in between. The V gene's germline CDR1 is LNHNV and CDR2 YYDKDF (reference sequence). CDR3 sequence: CATSRDLRTQETQYF. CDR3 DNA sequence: TGTGCCACCAGCAGAGATCTGCGGACTCAAGAGACCCAGTACTTC.

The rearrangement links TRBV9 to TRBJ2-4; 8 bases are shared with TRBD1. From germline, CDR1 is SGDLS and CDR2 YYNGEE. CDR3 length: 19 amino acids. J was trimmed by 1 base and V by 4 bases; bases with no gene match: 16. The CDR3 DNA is TGTGCCAGCAGCAAACACCCCGGGACAGGACGTGAGGCCAAAAACATTCAGTACTTC. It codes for CASSKHPGTGREAKNIQYF.

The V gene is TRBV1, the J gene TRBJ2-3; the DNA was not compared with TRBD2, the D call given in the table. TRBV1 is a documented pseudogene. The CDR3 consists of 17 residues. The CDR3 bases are TGCACCAGCAGCCAAGACCGATCGGAGGGGTGCACAGATACGCAGTATTTT. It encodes CTSSQDRSEGCTDTQYF.

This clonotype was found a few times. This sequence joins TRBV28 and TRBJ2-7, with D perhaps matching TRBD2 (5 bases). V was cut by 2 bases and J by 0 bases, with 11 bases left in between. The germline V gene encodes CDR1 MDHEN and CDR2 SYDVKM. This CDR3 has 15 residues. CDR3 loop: CASSLPRGSSYEQYF. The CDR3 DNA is TGTGCCAGCAGTTTACCGCGAGGGAGCTCCTACGAGCAGTACTTC.

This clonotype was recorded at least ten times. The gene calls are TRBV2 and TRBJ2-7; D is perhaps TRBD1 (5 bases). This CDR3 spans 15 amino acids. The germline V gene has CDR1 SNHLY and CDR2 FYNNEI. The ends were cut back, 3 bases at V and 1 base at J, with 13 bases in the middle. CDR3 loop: CASSESDRFSYEQYF. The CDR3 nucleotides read TGTGCCAGCAGTGAGTCTGACAGATTTTCCTACGAGCAGTACTTC. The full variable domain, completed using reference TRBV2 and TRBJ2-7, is EPEVTQTPSHQVTQMGQEVILRCVPISNHLYFYWYRQILGQKVEFLVSFYNNEISEKSEIFDDQFSVERPDGSNFTLKIRSTKLEDSAMYFCASSESDRFSYEQYFGPGTRLTVT.

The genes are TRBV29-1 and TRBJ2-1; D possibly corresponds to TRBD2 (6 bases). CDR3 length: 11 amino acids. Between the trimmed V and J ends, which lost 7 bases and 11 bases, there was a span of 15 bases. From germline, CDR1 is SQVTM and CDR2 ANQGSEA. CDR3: CSGDVAEKQFF. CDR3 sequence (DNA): TGCAGCGGTGATGTAGCGGAGAAGCAGTTCTTC.

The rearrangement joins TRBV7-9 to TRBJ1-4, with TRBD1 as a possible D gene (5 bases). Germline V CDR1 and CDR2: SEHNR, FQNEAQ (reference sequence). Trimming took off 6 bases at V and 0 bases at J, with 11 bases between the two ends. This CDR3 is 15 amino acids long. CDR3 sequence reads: CASRGDRATNEKLFF. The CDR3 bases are TGTGCCAGCAGAGGGGACCGGGCAACTAATGAAAAACTGTTTTTT.

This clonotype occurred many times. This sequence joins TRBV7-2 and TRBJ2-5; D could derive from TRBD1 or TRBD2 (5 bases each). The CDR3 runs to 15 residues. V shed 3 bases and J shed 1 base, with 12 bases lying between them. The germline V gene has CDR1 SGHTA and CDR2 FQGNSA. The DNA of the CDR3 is TGTGCCAGCAGCTTTGGGCTGGGGACCCAAGAGACCCAGTACTTC. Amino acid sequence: CASSFGLGTQETQYF.

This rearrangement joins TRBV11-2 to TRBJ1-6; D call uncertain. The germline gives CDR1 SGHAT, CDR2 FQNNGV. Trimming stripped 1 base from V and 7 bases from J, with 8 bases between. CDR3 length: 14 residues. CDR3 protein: CASSLGRTNSPLHF. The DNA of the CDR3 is TGTGCCAGCAGCTTAGGACGGACGAATTCACCCCTCCACTTT.

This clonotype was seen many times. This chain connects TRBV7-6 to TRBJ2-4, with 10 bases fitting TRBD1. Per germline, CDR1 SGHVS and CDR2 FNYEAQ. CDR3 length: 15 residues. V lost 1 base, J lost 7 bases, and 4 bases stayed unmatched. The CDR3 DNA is TGTGCCAGCAGCTTAGGAGGGACAGGGGCGAACATTCAGTACTTC. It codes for CASSLGGTGANIQYF.

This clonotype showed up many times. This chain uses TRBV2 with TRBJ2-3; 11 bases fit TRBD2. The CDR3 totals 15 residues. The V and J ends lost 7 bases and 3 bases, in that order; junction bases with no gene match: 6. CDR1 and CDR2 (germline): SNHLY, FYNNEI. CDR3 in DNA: TGTGCCAGCAAGCCTAGCGGGGGGATTACAGATACGCAGTATTTT. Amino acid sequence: CASKPSGGITDTQYF. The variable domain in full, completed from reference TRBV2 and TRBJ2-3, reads EPEVTQTPSHQVTQMGQEVILRCVPISNHLYFYWYRQILGQKVEFLVSFYNNEISEKSEIFDDQFSVERPDGSNFTLKIRSTKLEDSAMYFCASKPSGGITDTQYFGPGTRLTVL.

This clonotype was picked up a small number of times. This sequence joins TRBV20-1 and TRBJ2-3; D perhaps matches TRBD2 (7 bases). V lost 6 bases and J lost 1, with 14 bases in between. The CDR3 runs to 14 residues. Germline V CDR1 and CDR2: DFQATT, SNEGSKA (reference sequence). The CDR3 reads CSATRGGGTDTQYF. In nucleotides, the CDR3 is TGCAGTGCAACCAGGGGAGGGGGCACAGATACGCAGTATTTT.

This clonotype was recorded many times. In DNA form, the CDR3 reads TGCGCCAGCAGCCAAGACCGGCGGAGTACCTCCTACGAGCAGTACTTC. It codes for CASSQDRRSTSYEQYF. This sequence joins TRBV4-1 and TRBJ2-7; D is undetermined. V was pared by 0 bases and J by 0 bases, with 12 bases between. CDR3 length: 16 residues. Germline V lookup: CDR1 MGHRA, CDR2 YSYEKL.

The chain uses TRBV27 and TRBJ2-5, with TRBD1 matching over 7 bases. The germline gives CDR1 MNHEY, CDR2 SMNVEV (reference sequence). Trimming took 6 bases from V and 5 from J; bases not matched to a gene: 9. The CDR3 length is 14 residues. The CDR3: CASRGRGLFETQYF. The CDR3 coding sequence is TGTGCCAGCAGAGGCAGGGGGTTATTCGAGACCCAGTACTTC.

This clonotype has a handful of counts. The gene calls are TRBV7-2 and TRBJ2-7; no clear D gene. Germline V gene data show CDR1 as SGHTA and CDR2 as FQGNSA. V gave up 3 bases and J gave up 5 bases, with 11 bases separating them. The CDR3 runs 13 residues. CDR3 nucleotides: TGTGCCAGCAGCTTGGCGCGAGACAACGAGCAGTACTTC. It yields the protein CASSLARDNEQYF.

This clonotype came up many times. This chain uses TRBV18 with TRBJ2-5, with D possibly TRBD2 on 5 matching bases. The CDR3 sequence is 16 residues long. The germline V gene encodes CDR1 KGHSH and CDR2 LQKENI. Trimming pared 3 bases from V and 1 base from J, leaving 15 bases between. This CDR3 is CASSPLASGLQETQYF. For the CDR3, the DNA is TGTGCCAGCTCACCCCTCGCGAGCGGTCTCCAAGAGACCCAGTACTTC.